The TCR beta chain under discussion was sequenced for a study of long-term antiretroviral therapy in people with HIV. Study-wide results and caveats: Repertoires in HIV (unlike those of controls) had narrower CDR3 length ranges.

Note on this clone: The antigen remains undetermined.

The V end lost 0 bases, the J end lost 7 bases, and 13 bases lay between the germline ends. Germline loops: CDR1 LNHNV, CDR2 YYDKDF (reference sequence). The CDR3 length is 15 residues. Researchers report immunoSEQ v3.0 was run at survey level. Generated by immunoSEQ multiplex PCR, the TCRdb table keeps only in-frame clones and is missing some. The data show around 26,000 clones, with 79% seen just once and about a tenth held by the top ten. Held in samples before DNA extraction were about 0.85-11 million cryopreserved PBMC. The specimen comprised unsorted PBMCs, sampled 1.2 years after starting antiretroviral therapy. The source is a middle-aged woman with HIV. J is TRBJ2-1 and V is TRBV15; no clear D gene. The CDR3 is CATSRDGGVTNEQFF. The CDR3 coding sequence is TGTGCCACCAGCAGAGATGGTGGGGTAACAAATGAGCAGTTCTTC. Full variable domain (rest looked up from reference TRBV15 and TRBJ2-1): DAMVIQNPRYQVTQFGKPVTLSCSQTLNHNVMYWYQQKSSQAPKLLFHYYDKDFNNEADTPDNFQSRRPNTSFCFLDIRSPGLGDTAMYLCATSRDGGVTNEQFFGPGTRLTVL.